Listed here is a single T cell receptor beta chain. The record originates from a study of blood T cell repertoires in COVID-19. The protocol was immunoSEQ multiplex PCR, while the TCRdb copy is restricted to in-frame clones and leaves out a portion. The table shows around 390,000 clones, with about 83% occurring only once. This CDR3 is 13 amino acids long. Trimming cost V 4 bases and J 8 bases, with 13 bases left between them. The V gene's germline CDR1 is SGHKS and CDR2 YYEKEE (reference sequence). Cohorts were based on clinical histories the participants reported. The chain combines TRBV5-5 with TRBJ2-1; perhaps TRBD1 as D (5 bases). The sequence derives from a woman aged 45-65 years who had recovered from COVID-19. Source material: PBMCs or T cells enriched from blood (not recorded which). The CDR3 spells CASSLQGFDEQFF. CDR3 nucleotides: TGTGCCAGCAGCCTCCAGGGTTTTGATGAGCAGTTCTTC. The whole variable domain, remainder taken from reference TRBV5-5 and TRBJ2-1, is DAGVTQSPTHLIKTRGQQVTLRCSPISGHKSVSWYQQVLGQGPQFIFQYYEKEERGRGNFPDRFSARQFPNYSSELNVNALLLGDSALYLCASSLQGFDEQFFGPGTRLTVL.